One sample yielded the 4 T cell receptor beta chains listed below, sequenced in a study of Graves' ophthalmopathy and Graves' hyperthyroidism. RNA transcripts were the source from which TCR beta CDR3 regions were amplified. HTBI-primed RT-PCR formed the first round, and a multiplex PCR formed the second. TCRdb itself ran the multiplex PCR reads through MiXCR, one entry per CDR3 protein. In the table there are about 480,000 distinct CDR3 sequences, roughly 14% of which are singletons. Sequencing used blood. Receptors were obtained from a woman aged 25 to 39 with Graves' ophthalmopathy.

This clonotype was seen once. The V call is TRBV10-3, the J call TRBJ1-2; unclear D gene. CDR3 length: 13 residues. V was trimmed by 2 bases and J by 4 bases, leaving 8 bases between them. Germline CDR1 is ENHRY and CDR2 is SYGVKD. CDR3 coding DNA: TGTGCCATCAGTGAGGACTGGATCTATGGCTACACCTTC. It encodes CAISEDWIYGYTF.

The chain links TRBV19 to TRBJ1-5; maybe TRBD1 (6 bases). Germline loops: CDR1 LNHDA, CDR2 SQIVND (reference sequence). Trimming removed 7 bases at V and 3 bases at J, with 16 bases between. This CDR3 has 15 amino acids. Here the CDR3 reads CASTTPRGPNQPQHF. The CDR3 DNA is TGTGCCAGTACCACACCCAGGGGCCCCAATCAGCCCCAGCATTTT.

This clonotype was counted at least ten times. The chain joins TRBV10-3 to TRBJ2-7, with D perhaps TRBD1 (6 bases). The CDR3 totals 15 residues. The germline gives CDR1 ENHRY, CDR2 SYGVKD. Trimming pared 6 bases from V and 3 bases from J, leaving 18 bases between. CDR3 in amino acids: CAIRLEQGKGYEQYF. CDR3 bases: TGTGCCATCAGACTAGAACAGGGAAAAGGCTACGAGCAGTACTTC.

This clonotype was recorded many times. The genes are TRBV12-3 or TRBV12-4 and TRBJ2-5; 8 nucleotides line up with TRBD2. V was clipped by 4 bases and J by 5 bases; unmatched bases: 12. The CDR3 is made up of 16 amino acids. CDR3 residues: CASSSPPAGGYETQYF. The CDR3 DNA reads TGTGCCAGCAGTTCCCCCCCGGCGGGAGGCTACGAGACCCAGTACTTC.